The clone carrying this TCR beta chain occurred once. The germline V gene has CDR1 SQVTM and CDR2 ANQGSEA. CDR3 length: 14 residues. V was pared by 6 bases and J by 6 bases, with 8 bases of the junction left unmatched. These data come from a study of shared clonotypes between healthy human individuals. Produced via immunoSEQ multiplex PCR; TCRdb's table is partial and in-frame only. This table has over 1.4 million clones, about 96% appearing once. The receptor comes from a young man in good health. This chain links TRBV29-1 with TRBJ2-7, with 13 bases aligning to TRBD2. The sequencing sample was made of naive CD4+ T cells sorted from blood. Subset of the sample: CD45RA+ positively selected. The CDR3, as DNA: TGCAGCGTGGCGGGACTAGCGGGATTGGGCGAGCAGTACTTC. This codes for CSVAGLAGLGEQYF.